The rows below give T cell receptor beta chains drawn from one sample of a study of shared T cell receptors in the human thymus. Only in-frame clones appear in the TCRdb table, and some are missing; sequencing was by immunoSEQ multiplex PCR. Of 500,000 to 850,000 clones in the sample, approximately 89% were seen once. These data were also filed under a second study, of human thymus T cells.

Source material: thymocytes. Every receptor here comes from a boy younger than two with a congenital heart defect. CDR3s include the opening cysteine and the closing phenylalanine or tryptophan. Each record gives: D gene, clone size, V gene, J gene, CDR3 protein, CDR3 DNA. D genes are given only for firm matches. Not every row has a clone size; where given, it reads once, few, many or a size class.

d_gene: TRBD2; abundance: NA; v_gene: TRBV16; j_gene: TRBJ2-7; CDR3aa: CASSHGGGRLVSYEQYF; CDR3nt: TGTGCCAGCAGCCACGGGGGGGGGAGACTGGTCTCCTACGAGCAGTACTTC
d_gene: TRBD1; abundance: NA; v_gene: TRBV7-9; j_gene: TRBJ2-5; CDR3aa: CASSSPPNDRDQETQYF; CDR3nt: TGTGCCAGCAGCTCCCCTCCAAACGACAGGGATCAAGAGACCCAGTACTTC
d_gene: TRBD1; abundance: NA; v_gene: TRBV5-6; j_gene: TRBJ1-1; CDR3aa: CASSPGQRLNTEAFF; CDR3nt: TGTGCCAGCAGCCCGGGACAGAGATTGAACACTGAAGCTTTCTTT
d_gene: NA; abundance: once; v_gene: TRBV5-4; j_gene: TRBJ2-7; CDR3aa: CASSLRQGRYEQYF; CDR3nt: TGTGCCAGCAGCTTGAGGCAGGGAAGGTACGAGCAGTACTTC
d_gene: NA; abundance: NA; v_gene: TRBV11-2; j_gene: TRBJ2-7; CDR3aa: CASSFTSPSSYEQYF; CDR3nt: TGTGCCAGCAGCTTTACTTCCCCTAGCTCCTACGAGCAGTACTTC
d_gene: NA; abundance: NA; v_gene: TRBV15; j_gene: TRBJ1-1; CDR3aa: CATSARYGGDTEAFF; CDR3nt: TGTGCCACCAGCGCCCGATACGGCGGTGACACTGAAGCTTTCTTT
d_gene: NA; abundance: NA; v_gene: TRBV7-3; j_gene: TRBJ1-2; CDR3aa: CASSLGQGYGYTF; CDR3nt: TGTGCCAGCAGCTTAGGGCAGGGCTATGGCTACACCTTC
d_gene: TRBD1; abundance: few; v_gene: TRBV14; j_gene: TRBJ1-3; CDR3aa: CASSQVPPGGKGNTIYF; CDR3nt: TGTGCCAGCAGCCAAGTACCCCCAGGGGGTAAAGGAAACACCATATATTTT
d_gene: TRBD1; abundance: NA; v_gene: TRBV30; j_gene: TRBJ1-1; CDR3aa: CAWGTGVEVSEAFF; CDR3nt: TGTGCCTGGGGTACAGGGGTTGAGGTCTCTGAAGCTTTCTTT
d_gene: NA; abundance: NA; v_gene: TRBV28; j_gene: TRBJ2-1; CDR3aa: CASRKLNYYNEQFF; CDR3nt: TGTGCCAGCAGGAAACTTAATTATTACAATGAGCAGTTCTTC
d_gene: NA; abundance: few; v_gene: TRBV14; j_gene: TRBJ2-1; CDR3aa: CASSQDRAARIDNEQFF; CDR3nt: TGTGCCAGCAGCCAAGATCGAGCCGCCCGCATCGACAATGAGCAGTTCTTC
d_gene: NA; abundance: NA; v_gene: TRBV6-6; j_gene: TRBJ2-3; CDR3aa: CASSYPRRDQHHF; CDR3nt: TGTGCCAGCAGTTACCCCAGGCGGGACCAGCACCATTTT
d_gene: TRBD2; abundance: NA; v_gene: TRBV4-3; j_gene: TRBJ2-4; CDR3aa: CASSPYGPSGKLQLAKNIQYF; CDR3nt: TGCGCCAGCAGCCCTTATGGGCCTAGCGGGAAACTCCAGTTGGCCAAAAACATTCAGTACTTC
d_gene: TRBD1; abundance: NA; v_gene: TRBV7-8; j_gene: TRBJ1-3; CDR3aa: CASSGLRDRAPFLSGNTIYF; CDR3nt: TGTGCCAGCAGCGGACTCCGGGACAGGGCCCCCTTTCTCTCTGGAAACACCATATATTTT
d_gene: NA; abundance: NA; v_gene: TRBV5-1; j_gene: TRBJ1-5; CDR3aa: CASSIHHRDTSRLLNQPQHF; CDR3nt: TGCGCCAGCAGCATACATCACCGGGACACTTCTCGTTTATTGAATCAGCCCCAGCATTTT
d_gene: NA; abundance: NA; v_gene: TRBV2; j_gene: TRBJ2-7; CDR3aa: CASSEAPRATYEQYF; CDR3nt: TGTGCCAGCAGTGAAGCGCCCAGGGCTACCTACGAGCAGTACTTC
d_gene: NA; abundance: NA; v_gene: TRBV27; j_gene: TRBJ2-3; CDR3aa: CASSSPPSGPPDTQYF; CDR3nt: TGTGCCAGCAGTTCCCCACCAAGCGGCCCCCCAGATACGCAGTATTTT
d_gene: NA; abundance: NA; v_gene: TRBV5-1; j_gene: TRBJ2-3; CDR3aa: CASSLMMERSTSTDTQYF; CDR3nt: TGCGCCAGCAGCCTTATGATGGAGCGGAGCACTAGCACAGATACGCAGTATTTT
d_gene: NA; abundance: NA; v_gene: TRBV2; j_gene: TRBJ2-2; CDR3aa: CASSDYGTGELFF; CDR3nt: TGTGCCAGCAGTGACTACGGCACCGGGGAGCTGTTTTTT
d_gene: NA; abundance: NA; v_gene: TRBV4-3; j_gene: TRBJ2-7; CDR3aa: CASSQEAGKSYEQYF; CDR3nt: TGCGCCAGCAGCCAAGAGGCAGGGAAGTCCTACGAGCAGTACTTC
d_gene: NA; abundance: NA; v_gene: TRBV9; j_gene: TRBJ1-6; CDR3aa: CASSLKTQGSSPLHF; CDR3nt: TGTGCCAGCAGCCTAAAGACTCAGGGGAGTTCACCCCTCCACTTT
d_gene: NA; abundance: NA; v_gene: TRBV4-1; j_gene: TRBJ2-7; CDR3aa: CASSQRPGTYEQYF; CDR3nt: TGCGCCAGCAGCCAAAGGCCAGGAACCTACGAGCAGTACTTC
d_gene: NA; abundance: NA; v_gene: TRBV28; j_gene: TRBJ2-3; CDR3aa: CASSPVGGADADTQYF; CDR3nt: TGTGCCAGCAGTCCCGTGGGGGGAGCGGACGCAGATACGCAGTATTTT
d_gene: NA; abundance: NA; v_gene: TRBV5-6; j_gene: TRBJ1-1; CDR3aa: CASSLPGQFTEAFF; CDR3nt: TGTGCCAGCAGCTTACCGGGACAATTCACTGAAGCTTTCTTT
d_gene: NA; abundance: NA; v_gene: TRBV6-1; j_gene: TRBJ2-7; CDR3aa: CASRDRRYEQYF; CDR3nt: TGTGCCAGCAGAGACAGGCGCTACGAGCAGTACTTC
d_gene: NA; abundance: NA; v_gene: TRBV9; j_gene: TRBJ1-1; CDR3aa: CASSGPGWDTEAFF; CDR3nt: TGTGCCAGCAGCGGCCCGGGATGGGACACTGAAGCTTTCTTT
d_gene: TRBD2; abundance: NA; v_gene: TRBV29-1; j_gene: TRBJ2-5; CDR3aa: CSVEASGPGGVETQYF; CDR3nt: TGCAGCGTTGAAGCGTCGGGCCCCGGGGGGGTGGAGACCCAGTACTTC
d_gene: NA; abundance: NA; v_gene: TRBV2; j_gene: TRBJ1-6; CDR3aa: CASSVPRHREGFSPLHF; CDR3nt: TGTGCCAGCAGTGTTCCTAGGCACAGGGAGGGATTCTCCCCCCTCCACTTT
d_gene: NA; abundance: NA; v_gene: TRBV28; j_gene: TRBJ1-5; CDR3aa: CATREKDKETLPSSNQPQHF; CDR3nt: TGTGCCACCAGAGAAAAGGACAAGGAAACACTCCCCTCGAGCAATCAGCCCCAGCATTTT
d_gene: NA; abundance: NA; v_gene: TRBV29-1; j_gene: TRBJ1-2; CDR3aa: CSAPGAMGGYTF; CDR3nt: TGCAGCGCCCCAGGGGCGATGGGTGGCTACACCTTC
d_gene: NA; abundance: NA; v_gene: TRBV28; j_gene: TRBJ1-5; CDR3aa: CASSRDNNQPQHF; CDR3nt: TGTGCCAGCAGTAGGGACAACAATCAGCCCCAGCATTTT
d_gene: NA; abundance: NA; v_gene: TRBV2; j_gene: TRBJ2-7; CDR3aa: CASSDPGNVSYEQYF; CDR3nt: TGTGCCAGCAGTGATCCAGGGAACGTCTCCTACGAGCAGTACTTC
d_gene: TRBD1; abundance: NA; v_gene: TRBV9; j_gene: TRBJ1-6; CDR3aa: CASSAGQANSPLHF; CDR3nt: TGTGCCAGCAGCGCAGGACAGGCAAATTCACCCCTCCACTTT